The clone carrying this T cell receptor beta chain was observed a few times. This entry comes from a study of T cell repertoires in cytomegalovirus infection. About the study: An indication of both CMV infection and matching HLA type came from public TCR beta signatures.

Each CDR3 protein is one row after TCRdb ran MiXCR on the reads. The sample carries some 300,000 distinct CDR3 sequences, roughly an eighth recorded once. The CDR3 has 15 amino acids. The germline gives CDR1 SGHTA, CDR2 FQGTGA. The germline V and J ends were trimmed by 10 bases and 2 bases, with 20 bases remaining between them. V is TRBV7-3 and J is TRBJ1-1, with D hard to call. The sequence derives from a human donor in good health (CMV status not recorded). Some clones in this sample may be carry-over from other donors' samples. Material: PBMCs. CDR3 coding DNA: TGTGCCACCCAGCTTCTGGCCGTTTTAAACACTGAAGCTTTCTTT. This translates into CATQLLAVLNTEAFF.